This T cell receptor beta chain comes out of a study of shared clonotypes between healthy human individuals. Findings of the study overall: The low donor count limited represented genetic and exposure-history diversity.

There were no recent acute infections or vaccinations among the donors, who were healthy HIV-negative adults. Germline CDR1 and CDR2: LGHNA and YNFKEQ. The CDR3 has 14 residues. V lost 0 bases and J 0 bases, leaving 6 bases between the germline ends. As concerns this clone: The target antigen is unknown.

The assay ran at deep level. Ten immunoSEQ deep assay plates were used to sequence unsorted PBMC DNA. Here immunoSEQ multiplex PCR was the method, and the copy in TCRdb shows in-frame clones only, minus some. This table holds more than 450,000 clones, 75% to 85% found once. What was sequenced was PBMCs. The gene calls are TRBV4-2 and TRBJ2-7; no definite D call. The sequence came from a woman in her 40s in good health. Some clones in this sample may be carry-over from other donors' samples. DNA of the CDR3: TGTGCCAGCAGCCAAGATATATCCTCCTACGAGCAGTACTTC. Protein: CASSQDISSYEQYF.